These T cell receptor beta chains were read from a single sample in a study of Tregs in tolerant kidney transplant recipients. Assay used: immunoSEQ multiplex PCR; TCRdb lists only in-frame clones, some missing. Seen here are under 100,000 clones, around nine tenths observed once, and the top ten hold roughly 4.7%. The source material was CD8+ T cells from blood. The origin of the receptors is a human donor in good health. Both conserved end residues are part of each CDR3. The D gene is left open where the match is weak. Size is omitted from some rows. Given values are once, few, many or a class for expanded clones.

V gene: TRBV20-1
D gene: .
J gene: TRBJ2-5
clone size: .
CDR3 protein: CSAREVETQYF
CDR3 DNA: TGCAGTGCTAGAGAAGTGGAGACCCAGTACTTC

V gene: TRBV12-5
D gene: .
J gene: TRBJ1-1
clone size: .
CDR3 protein: CASGPGVLEAFF
CDR3 DNA: TGTGCTAGTGGTCCGGGGGTTCTTGAAGCTTTCTTT

V gene: TRBV4-2
D gene: TRBD2
J gene: TRBJ2-3
clone size: .
CDR3 protein: CASSRSLGSGATDTQYF
CDR3 DNA: TGTGCCAGCAGCCGGTCGCTGGGAAGCGGGGCCACAGATACGCAGTATTTT

V gene: TRBV6-5
D gene: .
J gene: TRBJ1-2
clone size: .
CDR3 protein: CARVGLRPYGYTF
CDR3 DNA: TGTGCCAGAGTGGGGCTCCGACCTTATGGCTACACCTTC

V gene: TRBV2
D gene: .
J gene: TRBJ2-7
clone size: once
CDR3 protein: CASSEAGNQGTAAYEQYF
CDR3 DNA: TGTGCCAGCAGTGAAGCCGGGAACCAGGGGACCGCTGCCTACGAGCAGTACTTC

V gene: TRBV5-4
D gene: .
J gene: TRBJ2-7
clone size: .
CDR3 protein: CASSPGQYYEQYF
CDR3 DNA: TGTGCCAGCAGCCCGGGACAATACTACGAGCAGTACTTC

V gene: TRBV30
D gene: .
J gene: TRBJ1-2
clone size: .
CDR3 protein: CAWSVPESYGYTF
CDR3 DNA: TGTGCCTGGAGTGTACCAGAGAGCTATGGCTACACCTTC

V gene: TRBV29-1
D gene: TRBD2
J gene: TRBJ2-3
clone size: .
CDR3 protein: CSVEASGRSTDTQYF
CDR3 DNA: TGCAGCGTTGAAGCTAGCGGGAGGAGCACAGATACGCAGTATTTT

V gene: TRBV19
D gene: .
J gene: TRBJ2-1
clone size: .
CDR3 protein: CASSIMGSYNEQFF
CDR3 DNA: TGTGCCAGTAGTATAATGGGATCCTACAATGAGCAGTTCTTC

V gene: TRBV18
D gene: .
J gene: TRBJ1-4
clone size: once
CDR3 protein: CASSLRYRDDEKLFF
CDR3 DNA: TGTGCCAGCTCACTTCGTTACAGGGATGATGAAAAACTGTTTTTT

V gene: TRBV5-6
D gene: .
J gene: TRBJ2-7
clone size: .
CDR3 protein: CASSLEYEQYF
CDR3 DNA: TGTGCCAGCAGCTTGGAATACGAGCAGTACTTC

V gene: TRBV4-1
D gene: .
J gene: TRBJ2-2
clone size: .
CDR3 protein: CASSPQPPQGRDTGELFF
CDR3 DNA: TGCGCCAGCAGCCCCCAACCCCCACAGGGTAGGGACACCGGGGAGCTGTTTTTT

V gene: TRBV29-1
D gene: .
J gene: TRBJ2-1
clone size: .
CDR3 protein: CSVEGGGSYNEQFF
CDR3 DNA: TGCAGCGTTGAGGGGGGAGGATCCTACAATGAGCAGTTCTTC

V gene: TRBV5-4
D gene: TRBD1
J gene: TRBJ2-2
clone size: .
CDR3 protein: CASSMGQGVLFGELFF
CDR3 DNA: TGTGCCAGCAGCATGGGACAGGGGGTTCTTTTCGGGGAGCTGTTTTTT

V gene: TRBV21-1
D gene: .
J gene: TRBJ2-1
clone size: .
CDR3 protein: CASSSAGTGVNNEQFF
CDR3 DNA: TGTGCCAGCAGCTCGGCCGGGACAGGGGTTAACAATGAGCAGTTCTTC

V gene: TRBV11-2
D gene: .
J gene: TRBJ2-3
clone size: .
CDR3 protein: CASSLLGLRRDTQYF
CDR3 DNA: TGTGCCAGCAGCTTATTGGGACTCCGCAGGGATACGCAGTATTTT

V gene: TRBV6-4
D gene: .
J gene: TRBJ2-3
clone size: .
CDR3 protein: CASSEGASGTDTQYF
CDR3 DNA: TGTGCCAGCAGTGAAGGGGCTAGCGGCACAGATACGCAGTATTTT

V gene: TRBV10-1
D gene: .
J gene: TRBJ1-2
clone size: .
CDR3 protein: CASSEKQGGIGYTF
CDR3 DNA: TGCGCCAGCAGTGAGAAACAGGGAGGGATCGGCTACACCTTC

V gene: TRBV5-6
D gene: TRBD2
J gene: TRBJ2-1
clone size: .
CDR3 protein: CASSLGLAGSYNEQFF
CDR3 DNA: TGTGCCAGCAGCTTGGGACTAGCGGGTTCCTACAATGAGCAGTTCTTC

V gene: TRBV19
D gene: TRBD2
J gene: TRBJ2-3
clone size: .
CDR3 protein: CASSILAGDTQYF
CDR3 DNA: TGTGCCAGTAGTATACTAGCGGGGGATACGCAGTATTTT

V gene: TRBV6-6
D gene: TRBD1
J gene: TRBJ1-6
clone size: .
CDR3 protein: CASSPGQGYNSPLHF
CDR3 DNA: TGTGCCAGCAGCCCGGGACAGGGCTATAATTCACCCCTCCACTTT

V gene: TRBV19
D gene: .
J gene: TRBJ2-3
clone size: .
CDR3 protein: CASSITGLLTDTQYF
CDR3 DNA: TGTGCCAGTAGTATTACGGGACTCCTAACAGATACGCAGTATTTT

V gene: TRBV15
D gene: TRBD1
J gene: TRBJ2-7
clone size: once
CDR3 protein: CATSTGDLEQYF
CDR3 DNA: TGTGCCACCTCGACAGGGGACCTCGAGCAGTACTTC

V gene: TRBV9
D gene: .
J gene: TRBJ1-2
clone size: .
CDR3 protein: CASSVGQSYGYTF
CDR3 DNA: TGTGCCAGCAGCGTAGGACAGAGCTATGGCTACACCTTC

V gene: TRBV2
D gene: TRBD2
J gene: TRBJ2-5
clone size: .
CDR3 protein: CARVEAGRGGRASQETQYF
CDR3 DNA: TGTGCCAGAGTGGAGGCGGGACGGGGCGGGAGGGCCTCTCAAGAGACCCAGTACTTC

V gene: TRBV7-3
D gene: TRBD1
J gene: TRBJ1-2
clone size: .
CDR3 protein: CASSSSGDRGYGYTF
CDR3 DNA: TGTGCCAGCAGCTCCTCCGGGGACAGGGGGTATGGCTACACCTTC

V gene: TRBV6-4
D gene: .
J gene: TRBJ2-2
clone size: .
CDR3 protein: CASSDSVGELFF
CDR3 DNA: TGTGCCAGCAGTGACTCGGTCGGGGAGCTGTTTTTT

V gene: TRBV7-9
D gene: .
J gene: TRBJ2-7
clone size: .
CDR3 protein: CASTGRTYEQYF
CDR3 DNA: TGTGCCAGCACGGGGCGGACCTACGAGCAGTACTTC

V gene: TRBV19
D gene: .
J gene: TRBJ1-5
clone size: .
CDR3 protein: CASTPRDQVQPQHF
CDR3 DNA: TGTGCCAGTACCCCGCGTGATCAGGTTCAGCCCCAGCATTTT

V gene: TRBV27
D gene: .
J gene: TRBJ1-1
clone size: .
CDR3 protein: CASKAFPGLTEAFF
CDR3 DNA: TGTGCCAGCAAGGCGTTCCCAGGGCTCACTGAAGCTTTCTTT

V gene: TRBV9
D gene: .
J gene: TRBJ2-1
clone size: .
CDR3 protein: CASSPSGFSYNEQFF
CDR3 DNA: TGTGCCAGCAGCCCCTCGGGGTTTTCCTACAATGAGCAGTTCTTC

V gene: TRBV6-1
D gene: .
J gene: TRBJ2-7
clone size: .
CDR3 protein: CASSEDPSFDEQYF
CDR3 DNA: TGTGCCAGCAGTGAAGACCCTAGCTTTGACGAGCAGTACTTC

V gene: TRBV14
D gene: .
J gene: TRBJ2-5
clone size: .
CDR3 protein: CASSQGVFGASGVETQYF
CDR3 DNA: TGTGCCAGCAGCCAAGGGGTTTTCGGAGCGTCGGGCGTAGAGACCCAGTACTTC

V gene: TRBV6-6
D gene: .
J gene: TRBJ2-2
clone size: .
CDR3 protein: CASGISGELFF
CDR3 DNA: TGTGCCAGCGGTATCTCGGGGGAGCTGTTTTTT

V gene: TRBV7-9
D gene: .
J gene: TRBJ1-1
clone size: .
CDR3 protein: CASSLKDWAEAFF
CDR3 DNA: TGTGCCAGCAGCTTAAAGGATTGGGCTGAAGCTTTCTTT

V gene: TRBV10-2
D gene: TRBD2
J gene: TRBJ2-3
clone size: .
CDR3 protein: CASSGLAVKLFTDTQYF
CDR3 DNA: TGCGCCAGCAGTGGACTAGCGGTGAAACTGTTCACAGATACGCAGTATTTT

V gene: TRBV15
D gene: .
J gene: TRBJ2-7
clone size: .
CDR3 protein: CATSVWGSYEQYF
CDR3 DNA: TGTGCCACCAGCGTGTGGGGCTCCTACGAGCAGTACTTC

V gene: TRBV15
D gene: .
J gene: TRBJ2-1
clone size: .
CDR3 protein: CATSSESGTYNEQFF
CDR3 DNA: TGTGCCACCAGCAGTGAGTCCGGGACTTATAATGAGCAGTTCTTC

V gene: TRBV15
D gene: .
J gene: TRBJ1-5
clone size: .
CDR3 protein: CATSRDRTLSNQPQHF
CDR3 DNA: TGTGCCACCAGCAGAGATCGGACACTTAGCAATCAGCCCCAGCATTTT

V gene: TRBV15
D gene: .
J gene: TRBJ1-2
clone size: .
CDR3 protein: CATTPRAGHYGYTF
CDR3 DNA: TGTGCCACGACACCGCGGGCAGGCCACTATGGCTACACCTTC

V gene: TRBV5-4
D gene: TRBD1
J gene: TRBJ2-3
clone size: .
CDR3 protein: CASTFPSPTGPTDTQYF
CDR3 DNA: TGTGCCAGCACATTTCCCTCTCCGACAGGGCCGACAGATACGCAGTATTTT

V gene: TRBV6-5
D gene: .
J gene: TRBJ2-3
clone size: .
CDR3 protein: CASTTSGLGLDTQYF
CDR3 DNA: TGTGCCAGCACTACCAGCGGGTTAGGGTTGGATACGCAGTATTTT

V gene: TRBV7-8
D gene: TRBD1
J gene: TRBJ2-7
clone size: .
CDR3 protein: CASSLGGTGVYYEQYF
CDR3 DNA: TGTGCCAGCAGCTTAGGAGGGACAGGGGTGTATTACGAGCAGTACTTC

V gene: TRBV30
D gene: TRBD2
J gene: TRBJ2-3
clone size: .
CDR3 protein: CAWSISGRGDTQYF
CDR3 DNA: TGTGCCTGGAGTATCAGCGGGAGGGGGGATACGCAGTATTTT

V gene: TRBV7-8
D gene: TRBD2
J gene: TRBJ2-5
clone size: .
CDR3 protein: CASSRGLAGVETQYF
CDR3 DNA: TGTGCCAGCAGCAGAGGACTAGCGGGAGTTGAGACCCAGTACTTC

V gene: TRBV5-4
D gene: TRBD1
J gene: TRBJ2-4
clone size: .
CDR3 protein: CASSKTGTGKNIQYF
CDR3 DNA: TGTGCCAGCAGCAAGACCGGGACAGGGAAAAACATTCAGTACTTC

V gene: TRBV7-8
D gene: .
J gene: TRBJ1-5
clone size: .
CDR3 protein: CASSLGRPGFNQPQHF
CDR3 DNA: TGTGCCAGCAGCTTAGGTCGGCCGGGATTCAATCAGCCCCAGCATTTT

V gene: TRBV4-1
D gene: .
J gene: TRBJ1-1
clone size: .
CDR3 protein: CASSRTTRNTEAFF
CDR3 DNA: TGCGCCAGCAGCCGGACGACAAGGAACACTGAAGCTTTCTTT

V gene: TRBV21-1
D gene: .
J gene: TRBJ1-1
clone size: .
CDR3 protein: CASSRARSPTEAFF
CDR3 DNA: TGTGCCAGCAGCCGGGCGCGTTCCCCCACTGAAGCTTTCTTT

V gene: TRBV5-6
D gene: .
J gene: TRBJ1-1
clone size: .
CDR3 protein: CASSLGWGNTEAFF
CDR3 DNA: TGTGCCAGCAGCTTGGGGTGGGGGAACACTGAAGCTTTCTTT

V gene: TRBV27
D gene: TRBD1
J gene: TRBJ1-2
clone size: .
CDR3 protein: CASSLWGQGANYGYTF
CDR3 DNA: TGTGCCAGCAGTTTATGGGGACAGGGAGCTAACTATGGCTACACCTTC

V gene: TRBV7-2
D gene: TRBD2
J gene: TRBJ2-3
clone size: once
CDR3 protein: CASSPRGAGTDTQYF
CDR3 DNA: TGTGCCAGCAGCCCGCGAGGAGCGGGAACAGATACGCAGTATTTT

V gene: TRBV5-4
D gene: .
J gene: TRBJ1-2
clone size: .
CDR3 protein: CASSAYTGDKGGYTF
CDR3 DNA: TGTGCCAGCAGCGCTTACACGGGGGACAAGGGTGGCTACACCTTC